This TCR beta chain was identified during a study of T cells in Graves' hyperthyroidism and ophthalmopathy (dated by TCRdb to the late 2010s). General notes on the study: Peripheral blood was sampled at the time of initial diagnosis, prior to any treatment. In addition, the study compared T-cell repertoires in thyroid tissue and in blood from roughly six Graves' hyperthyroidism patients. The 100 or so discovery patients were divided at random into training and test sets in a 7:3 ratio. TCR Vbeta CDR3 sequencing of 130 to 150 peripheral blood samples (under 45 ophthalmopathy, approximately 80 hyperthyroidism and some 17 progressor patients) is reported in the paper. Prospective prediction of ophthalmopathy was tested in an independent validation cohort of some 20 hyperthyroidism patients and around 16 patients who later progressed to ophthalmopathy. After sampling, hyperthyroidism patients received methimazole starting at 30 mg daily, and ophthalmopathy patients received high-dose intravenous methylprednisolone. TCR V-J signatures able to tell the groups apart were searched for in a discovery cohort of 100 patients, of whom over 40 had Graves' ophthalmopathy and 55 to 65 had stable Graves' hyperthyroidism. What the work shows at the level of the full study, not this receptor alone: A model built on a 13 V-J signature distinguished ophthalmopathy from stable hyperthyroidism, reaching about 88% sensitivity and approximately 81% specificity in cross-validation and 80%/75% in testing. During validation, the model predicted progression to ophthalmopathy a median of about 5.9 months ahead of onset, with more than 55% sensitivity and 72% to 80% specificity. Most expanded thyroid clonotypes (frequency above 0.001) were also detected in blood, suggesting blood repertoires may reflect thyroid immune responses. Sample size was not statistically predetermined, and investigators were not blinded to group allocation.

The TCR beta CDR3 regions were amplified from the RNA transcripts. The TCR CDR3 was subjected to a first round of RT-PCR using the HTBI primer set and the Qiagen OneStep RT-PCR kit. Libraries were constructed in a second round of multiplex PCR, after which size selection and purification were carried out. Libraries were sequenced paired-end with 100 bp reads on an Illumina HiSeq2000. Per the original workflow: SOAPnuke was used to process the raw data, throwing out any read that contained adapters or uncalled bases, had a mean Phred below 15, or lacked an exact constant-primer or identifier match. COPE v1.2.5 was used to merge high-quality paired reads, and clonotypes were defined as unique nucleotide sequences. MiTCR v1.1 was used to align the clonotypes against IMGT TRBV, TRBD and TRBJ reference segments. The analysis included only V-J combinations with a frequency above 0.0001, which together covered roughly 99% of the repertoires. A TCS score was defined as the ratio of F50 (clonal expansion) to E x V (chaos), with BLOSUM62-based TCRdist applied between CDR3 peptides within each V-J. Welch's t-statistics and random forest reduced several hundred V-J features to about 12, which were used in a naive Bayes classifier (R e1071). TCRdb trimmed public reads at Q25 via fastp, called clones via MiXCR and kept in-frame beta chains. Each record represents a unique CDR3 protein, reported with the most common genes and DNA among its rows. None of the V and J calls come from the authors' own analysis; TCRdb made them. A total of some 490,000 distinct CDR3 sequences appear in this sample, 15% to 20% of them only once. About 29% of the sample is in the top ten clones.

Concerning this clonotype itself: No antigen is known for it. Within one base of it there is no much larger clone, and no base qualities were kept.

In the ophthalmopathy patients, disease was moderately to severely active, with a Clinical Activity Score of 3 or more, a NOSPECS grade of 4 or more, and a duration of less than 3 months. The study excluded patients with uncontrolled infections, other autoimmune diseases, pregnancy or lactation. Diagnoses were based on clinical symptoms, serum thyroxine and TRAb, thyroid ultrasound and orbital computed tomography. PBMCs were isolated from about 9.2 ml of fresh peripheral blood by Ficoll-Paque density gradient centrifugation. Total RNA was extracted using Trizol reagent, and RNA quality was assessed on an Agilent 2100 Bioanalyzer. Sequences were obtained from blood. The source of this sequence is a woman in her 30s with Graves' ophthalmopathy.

The nucleotide sequence reads TGCGCCAGCAGCCAACAGCGGGAGGCCTACAATGAGCAGTTCTTC. This gives the protein CASSQQREAYNEQFF. The V and J genes are TRBV4-3 and TRBJ2-1, with 9 bases in between that match TRBD2. CDR3 length: 15 amino acids, cysteine to phenylalanine. Only the CDR3 DNA is retained, 45 bases long and in frame from the first base. Reading the germline V gene gives CDR1 LGHNA and CDR2 YSLEER. Trimming removed 2 bases from V and 2 bases from J; the gene matches leave 1 base unexplained.